This TCR beta chain was sequenced in a study of PD-1 blockade in mismatch repair-deficient tumors. Using immunoSEQ multiplex PCR, the repertoire was profiled, and TCRdb retains in-frame clones only, with some absent. The table includes about 130,000 clones, roughly 90% detected once. Study-level results: Rapid post-treatment expansion, then contraction, generally preceding radiologic response, marked tumor-resident clones.

Remarks on this clone: Its target is not known.

CDR1 is MNHEY, CDR2 SMNVEV, per germline (reference sequence). The V and J ends lost 0 bases and 5 bases respectively, with 13 bases between them. This CDR3 is built from 15 residues. All patients were mismatch repair deficient, assessed by either PCR or immunohistochemistry. TCRs were sequenced from three patients responding to pembrolizumab. The origin of this receptor is an adult with mismatch repair-deficient cancer. Specimen: peripheral blood, collected roughly 70 weeks after starting pembrolizumab. The chain is built from TRBV27 and TRBJ1-1; D gene uncertain. The CDR3 bases are TGTGCCAGCAGTTTATCGTGGGGTGTTGGGACTGAAGCTTTCTTT. Translated, it gives CASSLSWGVGTEAFF.